These 29 T cell receptor beta chains were sequenced from one sample in a study of shared clonotypes between healthy human individuals. Assay: immunoSEQ multiplex PCR; the TCRdb copy retains only in-frame clones and omits some. The sample gives some 600,000 clones, 95% to 97% of which show up once; 0.11% is in the top ten. In the naive CD8 group, cells lacked CD45RO and were positively selected for CCR7, so terminally differentiated effector memory CD45RA+ cells were left out. The specimen sequenced was naive CD8+ T cells sorted from blood. These receptors came from a woman in her thirties in good health.

This chain joins TRBV7-6 and TRBJ2-1, with D unresolved. This CDR3 contains 12 residues. Trimming cost V 5 bases and J 8 bases, with 10 bases left between them. Germline-derived CDR1 and CDR2 are SGHVS and FNYEAQ. The CDR3 bases are TGTGCCAGCAGCCAGAAGAATCATGAGCAGTTCTTC. Protein product: CASSQKNHEQFF.

This clone was recorded only once. V is TRBV7-8 and J is TRBJ1-3; D is uncertain. Germline CDR1 reads SGHVS; CDR2 reads FQNEAQ. This CDR3 region has 14 residues. V was shortened by 0 bases and J by 4 bases, with 7 bases between the two germline ends. CDR3 in DNA: TGTGCCAGCAGCTTAGCGCCCCAAGGAAACACCATATATTTT. Translated: CASSLAPQGNTIYF. Filled out from reference TRBV7-8 and TRBJ1-3, the complete variable domain reads GAGVSQSPRYKVAKRGQDVALRCDPISGHVSLFWYQQALGQGPEFLTYFQNEAQLDKSGLPSDRFFAERPEGSVSTLKIQRTQQEDSAVYLCASSLAPQGNTIYFGEGSWLTVV.

The J gene is TRBJ2-7, the V gene TRBV4-1, with D possibly TRBD1 on 6 matching bases. With 1 base removed from V and 4 bases from J, the gap between germline ends came to 14 bases. Per germline, CDR1 MGHRA and CDR2 YSYEKL. The CDR3 totals 15 residues. CDR3 amino acids: CASSQVVGQKYEQYF. The CDR3 DNA sequence: TGCGCCAGCAGCCAAGTTGTAGGACAGAAATACGAGCAGTACTTC.

This clone was counted once. In the same sample, other DNA sequences code for this CDR3. J is TRBJ2-1 and V is TRBV27; D ambiguous. The CDR3 contains 14 residues. Germline values: CDR1 MNHEY, CDR2 SMNVEV (reference sequence). Between the trimmed V and J ends, which lost 2 bases and 4 bases, there was a span of 9 bases. CDR3 protein: CASSLLAGYNEQFF. The CDR3 DNA sequence: TGTGCCAGCAGTTTACTTGCAGGTTACAATGAGCAGTTCTTC.

The chain uses TRBV9 and TRBJ2-2, with unresolved D. Trimming pared 3 bases from V and 2 bases from J, leaving 14 bases between. The V gene's germline CDR1 is SGDLS and CDR2 YYNGEE. The CDR3 runs to 16 residues. CDR3 region: CASSAPGGVNTGELFF. The CDR3 bases are TGTGCCAGCAGCGCCCCTGGTGGAGTAAACACCGGGGAGCTGTTTTTT. Drawing the rest from reference TRBV9 and TRBJ2-2, the complete variable domain is DSGVTQTPKHLITATGQRVTLRCSPRSGDLSVYWYQQSLDQGLQFLIQYYNGEERAKGNILERFSAQQFPDLHSELNLSSLELGDSALYFCASSAPGGVNTGELFFGEGSRLTVL.

The chain is built from TRBV5-1 and TRBJ1-3, with TRBD1 matching 8 bases. Trimming removed 4 bases from V and 1 base from J; junction bases left unmatched: 4. Germline values: CDR1 SGHRS, CDR2 YFSETQ. The CDR3 is 15 amino acids. The CDR3 region has the DNA TGCGCCAGCAGCCCTGGACAGGGATCTGGAAACACCATATATTTT. Amino acid sequence: CASSPGQGSGNTIYF.

The chain links TRBV6-5 to TRBJ2-7; D is ambiguous. The ends were cut back, 0 bases at V and 0 bases at J, with 9 bases in the middle. From germline, CDR1 is MNHEY and CDR2 SVGAGI. The CDR3 extends over 15 amino acids. The CDR3 nucleotides are TGTGCCAGCAGTTACTCGAGTCCAGACTCCTACGAGCAGTACTTC. Its translation is CASSYSSPDSYEQYF.

The V call is TRBV27, the J call TRBJ1-4; weak D call: TRBD1 (6 bases). The CDR3 extends over 13 amino acids. Trimming took off 8 bases at V and 8 bases at J, with 15 bases between the two ends. From germline, CDR1 is MNHEY and CDR2 SMNVEV (reference sequence). The chain's CDR3 is CASSSGAREKLFF. In DNA form, the CDR3 reads TGTGCCAGCTCATCGGGGGCTCGAGAAAAACTGTTTTTT.

The rearrangement links TRBV7-6 to TRBJ1-4, with 8 bases aligning to TRBD1. Germline values: CDR1 SGHVS, CDR2 FNYEAQ. This CDR3 has 17 amino acids. V lost 5 bases and J lost 3; bases outside the gene matches: 11. This CDR3 is CASSPRTGYMANEKLFF. CDR3 bases: TGTGCCAGCAGCCCGCGGACAGGGTATATGGCTAATGAAAAACTGTTTTTT.

This chain joins TRBV29-1 and TRBJ2-2, with unresolved D. Germline CDR1 is SQVTM and CDR2 is ANQGSEA. The germline V and J ends were trimmed by 4 bases and 0 bases, with 6 bases remaining between them. The CDR3 covers 13 residues. The CDR3 loop reads CSVGVPNTGELFF. CDR3 DNA sequence: TGCAGCGTTGGGGTTCCGAACACCGGGGAGCTGTTTTTT.

The V and J genes are TRBV29-1 and TRBJ2-7, with D possibly matching TRBD1 (6 bases). Between the trimmed V and J ends, which lost 6 bases and 7 bases, there was a span of 13 bases. CDR1 and CDR2 (germline): SQVTM, ANQGSEA. The CDR3 covers 11 residues. The CDR3 sequence: CSVGQFGEQYF. For the CDR3, the DNA is TGCAGCGTCGGACAGTTCGGAGAGCAGTACTTC.

The chain links TRBV28 to TRBJ1-4, with D hard to call. CDR1 and CDR2 from the germline V gene are MDHEN and SYDVKM. The CDR3 runs to 16 residues. V was pared by 3 bases and J by 5 bases, with 16 bases between. In DNA, the CDR3 is TGTGCCAGCAGTTTCATCGATCGGAGCATAAATGAAAAACTGTTTTTT. It codes for CASSFIDRSINEKLFF.

This sequence joins TRBV9 and TRBJ1-3; 11 positions agree with TRBD1. The J segment lost 3 bases and the V segment lost 4 bases, leaving 6 bases of the junction unmatched. The CDR3 has 16 residues. From germline, CDR1 is SGDLS and CDR2 YYNGEE. DNA for the CDR3: TGTGCCAGCAGCTACCGGACAGGGGGCTTTGGAAACACCATATATTTT. This gives the protein CASSYRTGGFGNTIYF.

The chain has TRBV6-5 and TRBJ2-5; D is unresolved. V shed 4 bases and J shed 2 bases, with 8 bases lying between them. From germline, CDR1 is MNHEY and CDR2 SVGAGI. This CDR3 is built from 13 residues. CDR3 in DNA: TGTGCCAGCAGTTTGGCAGCTCAAGAGACCCAGTACTTC. Translated, it gives CASSLAAQETQYF.

The sample holds a few counts of this clone. The chain recombines TRBV11-2 with TRBJ2-4; D perhaps matches TRBD1 (7 bases). The CDR3 totals 14 residues. Germline-derived CDR1 and CDR2 are SGHAT and FQNNGV. Trimming took off 5 bases at V and 8 bases at J, with 16 bases between the two ends. In DNA form, the CDR3 reads TGTGCCAGCAGCCCACCGCAGGGGGAGGACATTCAGTACTTC. Translation: CASSPPQGEDIQYF.

The chain carries TRBV4-2 and TRBJ2-7; TRBD2 matches at 7 bases. This CDR3 contains 18 residues. Germline V gene sequence: CDR1 LGHNA, CDR2 YNFKEQ. The V gene end was trimmed by 3 bases and the J gene end by 3 bases; junction bases not matched to a gene: 17. Here the CDR3 reads CASSQGSHSGPPLYEQYF. CDR3 bases: TGTGCCAGCAGCCAGGGGAGCCATAGCGGGCCGCCCCTCTACGAGCAGTACTTC.

This rearrangement joins TRBV14 to TRBJ1-2; TRBD1 matches 9 bases. Germline CDR1 is SGHDN and CDR2 is FVKESK. V shed 5 bases and J 4 bases; nucleotides not matched to a gene: 8. This CDR3 comprises 15 residues. CDR3 residues: CASSKTGGSGYGYTF. CDR3 nucleotide sequence: TGTGCCAGCAGCAAAACAGGGGGCTCTGGCTATGGCTACACCTTC.

The V and J genes are TRBV27 and TRBJ2-5; the D gene is possibly TRBD2 (5 bases). Germline lookup yields CDR1 MNHEY and CDR2 SMNVEV (reference sequence). There are 17 residues in the CDR3. Trimming stripped 2 bases from V and 7 bases from J, with 23 bases between. The DNA of the CDR3 is TGTGCCAGCAGTTTAGAAGGCAGTCTGCTCGGGGTCGGGACCCAGTACTTC. Amino acids: CASSLEGSLLGVGTQYF.

CDR3 in amino acids: CASSKWGDRGHVNTEAFF. DNA for the CDR3: TGTGCCAGCAGCAAATGGGGGGACAGGGGCCACGTGAACACTGAAGCTTTCTTT. The chain links TRBV21-1 to TRBJ1-1; TRBD1, the D gene given by the table, was not confirmed from the DNA. TRBV21-1 corresponds to a pseudogene. The CDR3 covers 18 residues.

V is TRBV4-1 and J is TRBJ2-5; TRBD2 matches 8 bases. The J call is doubtful: the DNA matches TRBJ2-7 better. The CDR3 runs to 15 residues. Germline values: CDR1 MGHRA, CDR2 YSYEKL. DNA for the CDR3: TGCGCCAGCAGCCAACAAGCGGGGGAGTTAGGCGAGCAGTACTTC. Encoded protein: CASSQQAGELGEQYF.

This sequence joins TRBV6-5 and TRBJ2-5; TRBD2 aligns across 9 bases. CDR3 length: 15 residues. CDR1 is MNHEY and CDR2 is SVGAGI in the germline V gene. The J segment lost 4 bases and the V segment lost 5 bases, leaving 8 bases of the junction unmatched. The CDR3 DNA sequence: TGTGCCAGCAGTCCCTCGACTAGCGGATTAGAGACCCAGTACTTC. It specifies CASSPSTSGLETQYF.

This clone was counted only a few times. The CDR3 DNA sequence: TGTGCCAGCAGCTTGGAAACAGATGAGACCCAGTACTTC. The encoded protein is CASSLETDETQYF. The rearrangement links TRBV5-4 to TRBJ2-5; D not certain. CDR1 SGHNT and CDR2 YYREEE come from the germline V gene (reference sequence). CDR3 length: 13 amino acids. Between the trimmed V and J ends, which lost 0 bases and 5 bases, there was a span of 8 bases. Filled out from reference TRBV5-4 and TRBJ2-5, the complete variable domain reads ETGVTQSPTHLIKTRGQQVTLRCSSQSGHNTVSWYQQALGQGPQFIFQYYREEENGRGNFPPRFSGLQFPNYSSELNVNALELDDSALYLCASSLETDETQYFGPGTRLLVL.

The chain combines TRBV25-1 with TRBJ2-2, with D maybe TRBD2 (7 bases). Germline assignment: CDR1 MGHDK and CDR2 SYGVNS. This CDR3 comprises 16 residues. V was shortened by 6 bases and J by 3 bases, with 17 bases between the two germline ends. In DNA form, the CDR3 reads TGTGCCAGCAGGGCAGGGGTTGCGGGAGACACCGGGGAGCTGTTTTTT. Residues: CASRAGVAGDTGELFF.

The V and J genes are TRBV18 and TRBJ2-7; D not certain. Trimming removed 3 bases at V and 7 bases at J, with 7 bases between. Germline-derived CDR1 and CDR2 are KGHSH and LQKENI. The CDR3 is 11 residues long. CDR3 amino acids: CASSPLREQYF. CDR3 DNA sequence: TGTGCCAGCTCACCCCTCCGGGAGCAGTACTTC.

The chain is built from TRBV7-3 and TRBJ1-1, with 9 bases that match TRBD1. CDR1 is SGHTA and CDR2 is FQGTGA in the germline V gene. This CDR3 spans 13 amino acids. V gave up 5 bases and J gave up 6 bases; unmatched junction bases: 4. The CDR3 DNA sequence: TGTGCCAGCAGCCCCCGGGACAGGGCTGAAGCTTTCTTT. Its protein is CASSPRDRAEAFF.

V usage is TRBV5-1 and J usage is TRBJ2-3, with TRBD2 identical over 11 bases. V trimming: 1 base; J trimming: 3 bases; junction bases outside the gene matches: 10. The CDR3 loop spans 18 amino acids. Germline-derived CDR1 and CDR2 are SGHRS and YFSETQ. The CDR3 DNA reads TGCGCCAGCAGCTTGCGACTAGCGGGGATCCGTACTACAGATACGCAGTATTTT. Its protein is CASSLRLAGIRTTDTQYF.

CDR3 in amino acids: CASSLGQGSGYTF. The CDR3 coding sequence is TGTGCCAGCAGTTTGGGGCAGGGATCTGGCTACACCTTC. The gene calls are TRBV27 and TRBJ1-2; D possibly corresponds to TRBD1 (5 bases). The CDR3 loop spans 13 amino acids. Germline loops: CDR1 MNHEY, CDR2 SMNVEV (reference sequence). Trimming stripped 3 bases from V and 7 bases from J, with 12 bases between.

The table lists this clone with a count of one. CDR3: CASTRVGTDTQYF. The CDR3 nucleotides are TGTGCCAGCACCCGGGTGGGCACAGATACGCAGTATTTT. V is TRBV2 and J is TRBJ2-3; D unclear. This CDR3 is built from 13 residues. The germline V gene has CDR1 SNHLY and CDR2 FYNNEI. V was clipped by 7 bases and J by 1 base, with 9 bases between them.

The table lists this clone with a count of one. The chain is built from TRBV4-2 and TRBJ2-2, with 7 bases lining up with TRBD1. This CDR3 is 18 amino acids long. J gave up 5 bases and V 0 bases, and 12 bases lay outside the gene matches. CDR1 and CDR2 (germline): LGHNA, YNFKEQ. CDR3 sequence: CASSQDLAGGLVTGELFF. In nucleotides, the CDR3 is TGTGCCAGCAGCCAAGATTTGGCAGGGGGTTTAGTAACCGGGGAGCTGTTTTTT.